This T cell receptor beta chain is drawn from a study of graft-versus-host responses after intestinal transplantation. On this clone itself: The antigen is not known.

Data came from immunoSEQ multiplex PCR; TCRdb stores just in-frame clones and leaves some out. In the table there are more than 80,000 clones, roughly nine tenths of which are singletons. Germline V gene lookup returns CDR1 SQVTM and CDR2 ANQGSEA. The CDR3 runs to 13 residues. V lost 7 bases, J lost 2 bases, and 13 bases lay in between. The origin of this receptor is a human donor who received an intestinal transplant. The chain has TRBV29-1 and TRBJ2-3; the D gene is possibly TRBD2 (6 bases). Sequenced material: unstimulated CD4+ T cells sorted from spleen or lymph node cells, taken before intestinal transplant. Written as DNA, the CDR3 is TGCAGCGCCGAGGGACTGTACACAGATACGCAGTATTTT. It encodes CSAEGLYTDTQYF.